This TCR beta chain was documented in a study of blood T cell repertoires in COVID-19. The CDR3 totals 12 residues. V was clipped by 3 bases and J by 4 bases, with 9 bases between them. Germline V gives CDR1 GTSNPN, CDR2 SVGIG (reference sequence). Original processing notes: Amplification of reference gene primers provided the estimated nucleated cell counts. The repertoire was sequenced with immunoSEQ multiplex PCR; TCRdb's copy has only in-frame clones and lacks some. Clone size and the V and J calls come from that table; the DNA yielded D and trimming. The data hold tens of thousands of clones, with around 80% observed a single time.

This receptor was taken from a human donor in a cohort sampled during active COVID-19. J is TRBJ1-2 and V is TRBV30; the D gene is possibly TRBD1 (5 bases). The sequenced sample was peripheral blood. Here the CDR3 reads CAWRVGVYGYTF. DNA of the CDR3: TGTGCCTGGAGAGTAGGGGTCTATGGCTACACCTTC.